A selection of T cell receptor beta chains follows, all from one sample in a study of T cells expressing NK-cell markers. TCRdb re-called the 5' RACE reads and gives one entry per CDR3 protein, without DNA. Recorded for this sample: over 120,000 distinct CDR3 sequences. Sequenced sample: blood T cells: a sorted CD56 or NKG2C T cell subset, CD4+ or CD8+ T cells, or bulk PBMC T cells (not recorded which). The origin of the receptors is a man in his late teens or twenties in good health. The CDR3 runs from the conserved cysteine through the conserved F or W. Each record gives: J gene, V gene, CDR3 protein.

J gene: TRBJ2-2
V gene: TRBV6-2/TRBV6-3
CDR3 protein: CASSYVAGTNTGELFF

J gene: TRBJ2-1
V gene: TRBV10-3
CDR3 protein: CAIRTGLEQFF

J gene: TRBJ1-6
V gene: TRBV3-1
CDR3 protein: CASSQVRGASHNSPLHF

J gene: TRBJ2-2
V gene: TRBV7-9
CDR3 protein: CASSRLSEGELFF

J gene: TRBJ2-5
V gene: TRBV25-1
CDR3 protein: CASTESSGGQETQYF

J gene: TRBJ2-1
V gene: TRBV4-1
CDR3 protein: CASSQDKGQGYNEQFF

J gene: TRBJ2-3
V gene: TRBV27
CDR3 protein: CASHPGGRDTQYF

J gene: TRBJ2-5
V gene: TRBV7-9
CDR3 protein: CATGGLTKETQYF

J gene: TRBJ2-6
V gene: TRBV24-1
CDR3 protein: CATSALTGAGANVLTF

J gene: TRBJ2-3
V gene: TRBV5-6
CDR3 protein: CASSLAGAVNTQYF

J gene: TRBJ2-7
V gene: TRBV6-5
CDR3 protein: CASSYLAGEHEQYF

J gene: TRBJ2-1
V gene: TRBV5-4
CDR3 protein: CASSPEAGNNEQFF

J gene: TRBJ2-1
V gene: TRBV24-1
CDR3 protein: CATSDLQTSYNEQFF

J gene: TRBJ2-5
V gene: TRBV5-4
CDR3 protein: CASHDVGEETQYF

J gene: TRBJ2-7
V gene: TRBV18
CDR3 protein: CASSPGAGETYEQYF

J gene: TRBJ2-2
V gene: TRBV4-3
CDR3 protein: CASSQVESTGELFF

J gene: TRBJ1-4
V gene: TRBV5-1
CDR3 protein: CASSFGQLRKAINEKLFF

J gene: TRBJ2-1
V gene: TRBV2
CDR3 protein: CASSEAGTGFNEQFF

J gene: TRBJ2-3
V gene: TRBV4-1
CDR3 protein: CASSHPPAGEGRFLAITDTQYF

J gene: TRBJ2-3
V gene: TRBV27
CDR3 protein: CASSLTTGGLDTQYF

J gene: TRBJ1-1
V gene: TRBV27
CDR3 protein: CASSWATADEAFF

J gene: TRBJ2-1
V gene: TRBV7-9
CDR3 protein: CASSPKKTGTRGNEQFF

J gene: TRBJ2-7
V gene: TRBV29-1
CDR3 protein: CSATGQEFSYEQYF

J gene: TRBJ2-7
V gene: TRBV7-9
CDR3 protein: CASSLAGDTPQTYEQYF

J gene: TRBJ2-7
V gene: TRBV21-1
CDR3 protein: CASSKVGGIEYYEQYF

J gene: TRBJ2-5
V gene: TRBV5-1
CDR3 protein: CASSLPGSSSETQYF